Following are 26 T cell receptor beta chains from one sample sequenced in a study of regulatory T cells in long-lasting Graves disease. Investigators prepared the TCR beta libraries by applying iRepertoire HTBI primers and Arm-PCR of CDR3 regions. TCRdb called the multiplex PCR reads again in MiXCR, with one record for every CDR3 protein. Seen here are 500,000 or so distinct CDR3 sequences, roughly 15% observed once, and the top ten hold roughly 15%. Time point given: newly diagnosed GD, antithyroid drugs for less than 3 months. RNA extracted from PBMCs served as the sequencing template. A further study also used this sample, focusing on T cells in Graves' hyperthyroidism and ophthalmopathy.

This specimen was peripheral blood mononuclear cells (PBMCs), taken at new diagnosis, from a patient treated with antithyroid drugs. Receptor source: a woman aged 45-65 years with Graves disease.

V and J are TRBV28 and TRBJ2-1, with TRBD2 matching 16 bases. Losses at the gene ends were 5 bases for V and 1 base for J; bases not matched to a gene: 5. The V gene's germline CDR1 is MDHEN and CDR2 SYDVKM. There are 18 residues in the CDR3. The CDR3 loop reads CASSPGTSGRVSYNEQFF. CDR3 nucleotides: TGTGCCAGCAGTCCGGGGACTAGCGGGAGGGTATCCTACAATGAGCAGTTCTTC.

With regard to this clonotype: A much larger clone differs by one base, so this may be a read error. This chain uses TRBV30 with TRBJ2-5, with TRBD2 matching 9 bases. From germline, CDR1 is GTSNPN and CDR2 SVGIG (reference sequence). With V trimmed by 2 bases and J by 4 bases, 14 bases remained unmatched. The CDR3 contains 17 residues. The CDR3 DNA follows: TGTGCCTGGAGTATTGGACTAGCGACAACGGTAAGAGAGACCCAGTACTTC. Translating gives CAWSIGLATTVRETQYF.

This clonotype was recorded many times. V and J are TRBV6-1 and TRBJ1-2; no clear D gene. In germline, CDR1 is MNHNS, CDR2 SASEGT. This CDR3 has 14 residues. The germline V and J ends were trimmed by 2 bases and 0 bases, with 7 bases remaining between them. This CDR3 is CASSEREANYGYTF. DNA for the CDR3: TGTGCCAGCAGTGAACGGGAGGCTAACTATGGCTACACCTTC.

This clonotype was recorded many times. The chain links TRBV28 to TRBJ2-7; D is perhaps TRBD2 (7 bases). The CDR3 is made up of 14 amino acids. V lost 5 bases, J lost 5 bases, and 16 bases lay in between. Germline CDR1 MDHEN, CDR2 SYDVKM. The chain's CDR3 is CASSKEGGRHEQYF. DNA for the CDR3: TGTGCCAGCAGTAAGGAGGGGGGGCGGCACGAGCAGTACTTC.

The sample holds many counts of this clonotype. The gene calls are TRBV5-4 and TRBJ2-5; possibly TRBD1 for D (5 bases). Trimming cost V 9 bases and J 2 bases, with 17 bases left between them. Germline V CDR1 and CDR2: SGHNT, YYREEE (reference sequence). The CDR3 covers 14 residues. The CDR3 is CATKTETAQETQYF. CDR3 DNA: TGTGCCACCAAGACAGAGACAGCTCAAGAGACCCAGTACTTC.

This clonotype occurred many times. The chain recombines TRBV12-3 or TRBV12-4 with TRBJ1-5, with TRBD1 matching over 7 bases. Trimming cost V 8 bases and J 3 bases; bases outside gene matches: 4. CDR3 length: 13 residues. CDR3 sequence: CASCRGYNQPQHF. As DNA, the CDR3 is TGTGCCAGCTGCAGGGGGTACAATCAGCCCCAGCATTTT.

This clonotype was found many times. This chain joins TRBV7-2 and TRBJ2-5; D may be TRBD1 (6 bases). The CDR3 consists of 14 residues. The germline V and J ends were trimmed by 6 bases and 4 bases, with 15 bases remaining between them. The germline gives CDR1 SGHTA, CDR2 FQGNSA. The CDR3 here is CASSLRGHAETQYF. Written as DNA, the CDR3 is TGTGCCAGCAGTCTTCGGGGACACGCAGAGACCCAGTACTTC.

The chain carries TRBV6-2 or TRBV6-3 and TRBJ2-5, with TRBD1 identical over 7 bases. The V gene end was trimmed by 6 bases and the J gene end by 0 bases; junction bases not matched to a gene: 10. Germline V CDR1 and CDR2: MNHEY, SVGEGT. The length of the CDR3 is 16 residues. CDR3 in amino acids: CASSQPGTAYQETQYF. CDR3 sequence (DNA): TGTGCCAGCAGCCAACCCGGGACAGCGTACCAAGAGACCCAGTACTTC.

By its share, this clonotype is medium-sized. This rearrangement joins TRBV3-1 to TRBJ2-3; 12 bases are a match to TRBD2. The CDR3 totals 17 residues. Unmatched junction bases numbered 4, after V lost 1 base and J lost 2 bases. From germline, CDR1 is LGHDT and CDR2 YNNKEL (reference sequence). The CDR3 DNA follows: TGTGCCAGCAGCCAAGCGACTAGCGGGAGCCTCACAGATACGCAGTATTTT. It encodes CASSQATSGSLTDTQYF.

The chain employs TRBV7-3 and TRBJ2-5, with 12 bases aligning to TRBD1. The CDR3 spans 16 residues. Trimming took 1 base from V and 4 from J; bases not matched to a gene: 4. Germline V gene lookup returns CDR1 SGHTA and CDR2 FQGTGA. The CDR3 region has the DNA TGTGCCAGCAGCTTAAAGGGACAGGGGGCAACAGAGACCCAGTACTTC. Translating gives CASSLKGQGATETQYF.

This clonotype was recorded at least ten times. This chain joins TRBV29-1 and TRBJ1-1, with TRBD1 matching over 7 bases. This CDR3 is 14 amino acids long. Germline V gene lookup returns CDR1 SQVTM and CDR2 ANQGSEA. V lost 3 bases, J lost 2 bases, and 6 bases stayed unmatched. Written as DNA, the CDR3 is TGCAGCGTTGACCCGGGACAGATAAACACTGAAGCTTTCTTT. It is translated as CSVDPGQINTEAFF.

This clonotype was observed many times. The rearrangement links TRBV5-1 to TRBJ2-3; no clear D. Looked up from germline, CDR1 is SGHRS and CDR2 is YFSETQ. With 2 bases removed from V and 4 bases from J, the gap between germline ends came to 11 bases. The CDR3 consists of 14 residues. CDR3 DNA sequence: TGCGCCAGCAGCTTAGCAATAGCTGCAGATACGCAGTATTTT. As protein: CASSLAIAADTQYF.

This clonotype was counted ten times or more. The chain recombines TRBV29-1 with TRBJ2-1, with D unclear. CDR3 length: 13 residues. The germline CDR1 and CDR2 sequences are SQVTM and ANQGSEA. The V end lost 3 bases, the J end lost 6 bases, and 12 bases lay between the germline ends. CDR3 region: CSVDSVGFNEQFF. The CDR3 region has the DNA TGCAGCGTTGATAGTGTGGGTTTCAATGAGCAGTTCTTC.

The chain carries TRBV6-4 and TRBJ2-1; D is possibly TRBD2 (6 bases). Trimming stripped 5 bases from V and 4 bases from J, with 18 bases between. CDR1 and CDR2 from the germline V gene are MRHNA and SNTAGT. This CDR3 is built from 16 residues. CDR3 protein: CASSNQGLLPYNEQFF. The CDR3 DNA is TGTGCCAGCAGTAACCAGGGACTGCTGCCATACAATGAGCAGTTCTTC.

The table lists this clonotype with a few counts. Compared with germline, one end of the junction differs, possibly owing to a read error. The chain employs TRBV7-9 and TRBJ2-1; 9 bases fit TRBD2. Germline V lookup: CDR1 SEHNR, CDR2 FQNEAQ (reference sequence). The CDR3 loop spans 15 amino acids. CDR3 nucleotides: TGTGCCAGCAGTCCCCTAGCGGGGACCTACAATGAGCAGTCCTTC. It specifies CASSPLAGTYNEQSF.

The V gene is TRBV6-1, the J gene TRBJ1-4; D is undetermined. Germline V gene lookup returns CDR1 MNHNS and CDR2 SASEGT. This CDR3 has 10 residues. The V end was cut by 10 bases, the J end by 8 bases, with 8 bases between. This chain's CDR3 is CATMGEKLFF. For the CDR3, the DNA is TGTGCCACGATGGGGGAAAAACTGTTTTTT.

The sample holds many counts of this clonotype. The J gene is TRBJ2-3, the V gene TRBV2; D is possibly TRBD2 (5 bases). V was cut by 7 bases and J by 4 bases, with 15 bases left in between. Germline V gives CDR1 SNHLY, CDR2 FYNNEI. This CDR3 comprises 14 residues. CDR3 in amino acids: CASTYSRGADTQYF. In DNA form, the CDR3 reads TGTGCCAGCACTTATAGCCGGGGAGCAGATACGCAGTATTTT.

This clonotype was counted a few times. The chain employs TRBV20-1 and TRBJ1-2, with TRBD1 matching 7 bases. Germline values: CDR1 DFQATT, CDR2 SNEGSKA (reference sequence). The V segment lost 5 bases and the J segment 7 bases; nucleotides outside the gene matches: 4. The CDR3 has 11 amino acids. The CDR3 protein is CSAPNRGGYTF. CDR3 in DNA: TGCAGTGCTCCGAACAGGGGTGGCTACACCTTC.

V usage is TRBV19 and J usage is TRBJ1-5; TRBD1 matches 7 bases. From germline, CDR1 is LNHDA and CDR2 SQIVND (reference sequence). The CDR3 spans 16 residues. With V trimmed by 10 bases and J by 0 bases, 12 bases remained unmatched. This chain's CDR3 is CATKGTVGYSNQPQHF. The CDR3 nucleotides read TGTGCCACGAAAGGGACAGTCGGATATAGCAATCAGCCCCAGCATTTT.

This clonotype was seen repeatedly, ten times or more. CDR3 in amino acids: CASSFMTANYGYTF. The CDR3 DNA reads TGTGCCAGCAGTTTCATGACAGCTAACTATGGCTACACCTTC. The chain combines TRBV28 with TRBJ1-2, with D possibly matching TRBD1 (5 bases). The V and J ends lost 3 bases and 0 bases respectively, with 8 bases between them. Germline CDR1 reads MDHEN; CDR2 reads SYDVKM. The CDR3 sequence is 14 residues long.

The rearrangement joins TRBV5-1 to TRBJ2-3; no definite D call. Trimming pared 0 bases from V and 4 bases from J, leaving 12 bases between. The CDR3 spans 15 residues. CDR1 and CDR2 (germline): SGHRS, YFSETQ. CDR3 sequence reads: CASSLAEAHPDTQYF. The DNA for the CDR3 is TGCGCCAGCAGCTTGGCAGAAGCGCACCCAGATACGCAGTATTTT.

Comment on this clonotype: It may be a read error: a sequence one base away is much more abundant. The rearrangement joins TRBV20-1 to TRBJ2-1, with a possible D match to TRBD2 (6 bases). The germline V gene encodes CDR1 DFQATT and CDR2 SNEGSKA (reference sequence). There are 13 residues in the CDR3. Trimming took off 3 bases at V and 9 bases at J, with 15 bases between the two ends. CDR3 DNA: TGCAGTGCTAGGGCTAACGGGAGAATTGAGCAGTTCTTC. It codes for CSARANGRIEQFF.

This clonotype was counted ten times or more. The chain employs TRBV28 and TRBJ1-1, with 7 bases matching TRBD1. This CDR3 comprises 17 residues. Germline trimming cut 5 bases from V and 0 bases from J; bases unmatched to any gene: 12. Per germline, CDR1 MDHEN and CDR2 SYDVKM. The CDR3 loop is CASSPYRGQTMNTEAFF. CDR3 nucleotides: TGTGCCAGCAGTCCATACCGGGGACAGACTATGAACACTGAAGCTTTCTTT. Full variable domain (rest looked up from reference TRBV28 and TRBJ1-1): DVKVTQSSRYLVKRTGEKVFLECVQDMDHENMFWYRQDPGLGLRLIYFSYDVKMKEKGDIPEGYSVSREKKERFSLILESASTNQTSMYLCASSPYRGQTMNTEAFFGQGTRLTVV.

There are a few counts of this clonotype. The chain links TRBV7-9 to TRBJ2-5, with 10 nucleotides matching TRBD2. Germline V gene data show CDR1 as SEHNR and CDR2 as FQNEAQ (reference sequence). V dropped 5 bases and J dropped 5; count of bases not matched to a gene: 23. The length of the CDR3 is 20 residues. The CDR3 DNA reads TGTGCCAGCAGCCATCCTCCCCAAATGGCTCTAGCGGGAGTTTGGGAGACCCAGTACTTC. Its translation: CASSHPPQMALAGVWETQYF.

This clonotype was recorded a few times. The V gene is TRBV3-1, the J gene TRBJ2-7; TRBD1 might be the D (6 bases). The CDR3 has 15 amino acids. Looked up from germline, CDR1 is LGHDT and CDR2 is YNNKEL (reference sequence). V lost 0 bases and J lost 2, with 11 bases in between. CDR3 nucleotide sequence: TGTGCCAGCAGCCAAGATCTGTCAGGGGCCTACGAGCAGTACTTC. Protein sequence: CASSQDLSGAYEQYF.

This clonotype was detected many times. The chain couples TRBV28 to TRBJ2-3; no definite D call. Germline assignment: CDR1 MDHEN and CDR2 SYDVKM. CDR3 size: 13 residues. V lost 7 bases to trimming and J lost 2 bases, with 10 bases between them. The CDR3 here is CASTRAYTDTQYF. The CDR3 DNA sequence: TGTGCCAGCACTCGAGCGTACACAGATACGCAGTATTTT.